The clone carrying this T cell receptor beta chain has a count of ten or more. TCRdb re-called the 5' RACE reads through MiXCR, storing one row per CDR3 protein. Counted here are 130,000 to 150,000 distinct CDR3 sequences, under 7% occurring once; the ten biggest clones make up around 2%. These data are taken from a study of T-cell memory formation after mild COVID-19. This sequence originates from an adult woman who had mild COVID-19 (a few samples of this study predate the infection). Cell type and time point are not known. Sequencing used PBMCs or a T cell subset sorted from them (not recorded which).

CDR3 region: CASSERREDTGELFF. The CDR3 nucleotides are TGCGCCAGCAGTGAACGGCGGGAGGACACCGGGGAGCTGTTTTTT. V gene TRBV5-1 combines with J gene TRBJ2-2; TRBD2 matches at 8 bases. The CDR3 runs 15 residues. J gave up 3 bases and V 5 bases, and 6 bases lay outside the gene matches. The germline V gene has CDR1 SGHRS and CDR2 YFSETQ.